This T cell receptor beta chain was sequenced in a study of type 1 regulatory T cells. The length of the CDR3 is 12 residues. CDR1 is SQVTM and CDR2 is ANQGSEA in the germline V gene. The V end was cut by 3 bases, the J end by 3 bases, with 3 bases between. TCRdb passed the reads through MiXCR, listing each CDR3 protein once. The repertoire has about 100,000 distinct CDR3 sequences, about 28% of them found once; the top ten carry approximately 2.2%. This TCR derives from a human donor in good health. Sample: CD4+ T cells, either the whole sample or a sorted fraction (not recorded which). The chain combines TRBV29-1 with TRBJ2-6, with D unresolved. Here the CDR3 DNA reads TGCAGCGTTGATGGTGGGGCCAACGTCCTGACTTTC. Protein: CSVDGGANVLTF.